Here is one T cell receptor beta chain with its context. No cognate antigen has been identified for it. No per-base quality is available; no much larger clone lies one base away. This entry belongs to a study of blood T cell repertoires in COVID-19 (TCRdb year 2020). Concerning the study at large: Samples from collaborators originated in the United States, Italy and Spain and spanned both the acute and convalescent phases of COVID-19. The material from the prospective study consisted of cDNA or gDNA derived from T cells, B-cell-depleted T cells, or PBMCs. The repertoires were made available in a free public database intended to serve as a resource for research on the immune response to SARS-CoV-2. Sample metadata almost always included a de-identified subject ID, COVID-19 status, age in years and sex. Where HLA class I and class II types were available, the types were taken from metadata supplied by the sample provider, not from assay-based typing. Samples came from the ongoing ImmuneRACE study (first 160 participants) plus 1,254 subjects from 6 global collaborators. The dataset comprised deeply sampled blood TCRbeta repertoires from subjects exposed to, actively infected with, or recovered from COVID-19.

Trimming leaves V shorter by 3 bases and J shorter by 12 bases, with the junction holding 8 bases beyond the gene matches. The CDR3 runs 14 residues from the cysteine to the phenylalanine. Only the CDR3 DNA stays, 42 bases, in frame from base 1. CDR1 and CDR2, looked up from the germline V gene, are SGHVS and FQNEAQ. TCRbeta CDR3 regions were amplified from genomic DNA using the immunoSEQ Assay, a bias-controlled multiplex PCR. From the authors' description of their analysis: Within the assay, amplification of reference gene primers was used to estimate how many nucleated cells each sample contained. Sequence reads were collapsed and filtered to measure the absolute abundance of every unique TCRbeta CDR3 rearrangement. For each sample, productive Simpson clonality was calculated as the square root of Simpson's diversity index across productive rearrangements. TCRdb provides this immuneACCESS table in a form limited to in-frame rearrangements. Some clones are lacking; in checked studies, under half of them reflect an unresolved V gene, and why the rest are absent is not known. V and J calls and clone size come straight from that table; D and trimming were deduced from the DNA. This sample holds approximately 100,000 clones; about 89% were observed only once. Of the sample, under 20% falls within the top ten clones.

Each collaborating institution followed its own protocols to collect whole blood in K2EDTA tubes. For TCRbeta analysis, collaborators shipped samples in one of three forms: frozen whole blood, isolated PBMCs, or DNA extracted from either of those sample types. The research as a whole found: The amount of clinical and demographic metadata varied by source and participant and was provided uncurated.

The chain employs TRBV7-8 and TRBJ1-6; TRBD1 lines up with 7 middle nucleotides. The specimen sequenced was peripheral blood. The sequence was collected from a human donor with acute or convalescent COVID-19. The donor label of this sample is uncertain. The DNA is as follows: TGTGCCAGCAGCTTCCGACAGGGTGGTGAACCCCTCCACTTT. Translated, this gives CASSFRQGGEPLHF. The full variable domain, completed from the reference TRBV7-8 and TRBJ1-6 proteins outside the CDR3, reads GAGVSQSPRYKVAKRGQDVALRCDPISGHVSLFWYQQALGQGPEFLTYFQNEAQLDKSGLPSDRFFAERPEGSVSTLKIQRTQQEDSAVYLCASSFRQGGEPLHFGNGTRLTVT.